This TCR beta chain appears in the sequencing data of a study of PD-1 blockade in classical Hodgkin lymphoma. Profiling relied on immunoSEQ multiplex PCR, and the TCRdb table lists in-frame clones only, not all of them. The sample yields approximately 31,000 clones, 85% to 95% seen once. Germline V gene data show CDR1 as SNHLY and CDR2 as FYNNEI. V dropped 6 bases and J dropped 5 bases, with 10 bases sitting between them. This CDR3 contains 12 residues. Time point here: newly diagnosed, previously untreated cHL patient sample. This clone was seen only a few times. The gene calls are TRBV2 and TRBJ2-5, with a tentative D call TRBD1 (6 bases). The source of this sequence is a human donor with classical Hodgkin lymphoma. Source material: peripheral blood mononuclear cells (PBMCs). CDR3 in amino acids: CASRTTGETQYF. CDR3 DNA: TGTGCCAGCAGGACCACAGGGGAGACCCAGTACTTC.